Following are 20 T cell receptor beta chains from one sample sequenced in a study of blood T cell repertoires in COVID-19. Clones were sequenced by immunoSEQ multiplex PCR, and TCRdb holds only the in-frame ones, with some missing. The sample has about 240,000 clones; about 81% are singletons. The sequencing sample was made of peripheral blood. The receptors shown here come from an older woman with active or convalescent COVID-19.

In this sample, this clone turned up once. J is TRBJ1-2 and V is TRBV5-6; D remains unclear. Looked up from germline, CDR1 is SGHDT and CDR2 is YYEEEE. CDR3 size: 14 residues. The V gene lost 2 bases and the J gene lost 4 bases, with 12 bases spanning the gap. CDR3 DNA: TGTGCCAGCAGCTTAGACATCTCCGGCTATGGCTACACCTTC. This sequence encodes CASSLDISGYGYTF.

The chain joins TRBV9 to TRBJ2-7; TRBD2 is a possible D gene (6 bases). The V gene's germline CDR1 is SGDLS and CDR2 YYNGEE. Trimming cost V 0 bases and J 3 bases, with 13 bases left between them. This CDR3 is built from 15 residues. In nucleotides, the CDR3 is TGTGCCAGCAGCGTAGCTGTCGGGAGTTTCTACGAGCAGTACTTC. This gives the protein CASSVAVGSFYEQYF.

To note about this clone: The conserved final phenylalanine or tryptophan is absent from the CDR3, which likely points to a read error. Because the CDR3's place on the DNA is in doubt, the DNA is left out and the CDR3 is given as listed by TCRdb. The genes are TRBV11-3 and TRBJ2-3; the D call TRBD1 from the table was never checked on the DNA. The CDR3 length equals 14 residues, ends included. CDR1 is SGHNT and CDR2 is YENEEA in the germline V gene. CDR3 protein: CASSLKTPQVRAPH.

This chain uses TRBV10-3 with TRBJ1-4; TRBD1 agrees at 7 bases. Per the germline V gene, CDR1 is ENHRY and CDR2 is SYGVKD. The CDR3 length is 15 residues. Losses at the gene ends were 8 bases for V and 7 bases for J; bases not matched to a gene: 13. CDR3 residues: CAIRAGQEGSEKLFF. DNA of the CDR3: TGTGCCATCCGCGCAGGACAGGAGGGGAGTGAAAAACTGTTTTTT.

The CDR3 loop is CASSLEQRTGELFF. CDR3 bases: TGTGCCAGCAGCTTGGAGCAGCGCACCGGGGAGCTGTTTTTT. V gene TRBV5-4 combines with J gene TRBJ2-2; unclear D gene. V lost 0 bases and J 4 bases, leaving 7 bases between the germline ends. The CDR3 contains 14 residues. CDR1 is SGHNT and CDR2 is YYREEE in the germline V gene (reference sequence).

The chain combines TRBV6-5 with TRBJ1-1; D possibly corresponds to TRBD1 (6 bases). The CDR3 is made up of 15 amino acids. V was trimmed by 8 bases and J by 1 base, leaving 17 bases between them. CDR1 is MNHEY, CDR2 SVGAGI, per germline. The CDR3 loop reads CASLGQPISNTEAFF. As DNA, the CDR3 is TGTGCCAGCCTAGGACAGCCGATCTCGAACACTGAAGCTTTCTTT.

This chain uses TRBV6-1 with TRBJ1-2; perhaps TRBD1 as D (5 bases). This CDR3 is built from 13 residues. V was trimmed by 6 bases and J by 1 base, leaving 9 bases between them. Germline-derived CDR1 and CDR2 are MNHNS and SASEGT. CDR3 in DNA: TGTGCCAGCAGGACAGATCTTAACTATGGCTACACCTTC. Its translation is CASRTDLNYGYTF.

This clone occurred a few times. V usage is TRBV19 and J usage is TRBJ2-3; TRBD1 aligns across 11 bases. J was trimmed by 3 bases and V by 6 bases; bases with no gene match: 11. The germline gives CDR1 LNHDA, CDR2 SQIVND (reference sequence). The CDR3 contains 17 residues. CDR3: CASSTPGQGALTDTQYF. As DNA, the CDR3 is TGTGCCAGTAGCACTCCAGGACAGGGGGCTTTGACAGATACGCAGTATTTT. The whole variable domain, remainder taken from reference TRBV19 and TRBJ2-3, is DGGITQSPKYLFRKEGQNVTLSCEQNLNHDAMYWYRQDPGQGLRLIYYSQIVNDFQKGDIAEGYSVSREKKESFPLTVTSAQKNPTAFYLCASSTPGQGALTDTQYFGPGTRLTVL.

In its sample, this clone was seen a few times. The CDR3 coding sequence is TGCAGCGTTGAAGCAGGGGGCCATGGCTACACCTTC. Protein: CSVEAGGHGYTF. The rearrangement joins TRBV29-1 to TRBJ1-2; 8 bases match TRBD1. Germline lookup yields CDR1 SQVTM and CDR2 ANQGSEA. J was trimmed by 6 bases and V by 1 base; bases with no gene match: 1. The CDR3 is made up of 12 amino acids.

The chain uses TRBV10-1 and TRBJ2-1, with 13 bases that match TRBD2. Germline CDR1 is WNHNN and CDR2 is SYGVQD (reference sequence). With V trimmed by 3 bases and J by 2 bases, 7 bases remained unmatched. The CDR3 is 18 amino acids. CDR3 coding DNA: TGCGCCAGCAGTGAATATGGGACTAGCGGGGACACCTACAATGAGCAGTTCTTC. Amino acids: CASSEYGTSGDTYNEQFF.

V is TRBV7-9 and J is TRBJ2-5; the D gene is possibly TRBD1 (6 bases). From germline, CDR1 is SEHNR and CDR2 FQNEAQ (reference sequence). V lost 1 base to trimming and J lost 1 base, with 10 bases between them. The CDR3 totals 15 residues. For the CDR3, the DNA is TGTGCCAGCAGCTTAGAACCAGGGGCCCAAGAGACCCAGTACTTC. Its protein product is CASSLEPGAQETQYF.

The chain joins TRBV5-4 to TRBJ2-5; 14 positions match TRBD2. Germline CDR1 reads SGHNT; CDR2 reads YYREEE (reference sequence). After removal of 5 bases from V and 2 bases from J, the junction contained 2 bases not matched to a gene. The CDR3 has 15 residues. For the CDR3, the DNA is TGTGCCAGCAGTAGGACTAGCGGGGGGCAAGAGACCCAGTACTTC. It codes for CASSRTSGGQETQYF.

This sequence joins TRBV30 and TRBJ1-1; D is unresolved. The CDR3 consists of 12 residues. Germline V gene lookup returns CDR1 GTSNPN and CDR2 SVGIG (reference sequence). V was trimmed by 3 bases and J by 2 bases, leaving 7 bases between them. The CDR3: CAWSRINTEAFF. In DNA, the CDR3 is TGTGCCTGGAGCAGGATTAACACTGAAGCTTTCTTT.

This chain links TRBV19 with TRBJ1-5, with 9 nucleotides matching TRBD1. Germline trimming cut 3 bases from V and 4 bases from J; bases unmatched to any gene: 7. This CDR3 has 16 amino acids. CDR1 is LNHDA, CDR2 SQIVND, per germline (reference sequence). This CDR3 reads CASSISTGGKNQPQHF. The CDR3 DNA reads TGTGCCAGTAGTATCTCGACAGGGGGGAAGAATCAGCCCCAGCATTTT.

The chain recombines TRBV19 with TRBJ1-2; the D gene is possibly TRBD1 (5 bases). Trimming stripped 4 bases from V and 6 bases from J, with 15 bases between. This CDR3 is 14 amino acids long. CDR1 and CDR2 from the germline V gene are LNHDA and SQIVND (reference sequence). In nucleotides, the CDR3 is TGTGCCAGTAGTAGGTACATGACAGCCAATGGCTACACCTTC. Its translation is CASSRYMTANGYTF. The full variable domain, in which reference TRBV19 and TRBJ1-2 provide the parts outside the CDR3, is DGGITQSPKYLFRKEGQNVTLSCEQNLNHDAMYWYRQDPGQGLRLIYYSQIVNDFQKGDIAEGYSVSREKKESFPLTVTSAQKNPTAFYLCASSRYMTANGYTFGSGTRLTVV.

Notes on this clone: The sample contains more than one DNA sequence encoding this CDR3. The chain joins TRBV30 to TRBJ2-5; D may be TRBD1 (6 bases). V lost 0 bases, J lost 4 bases, and 6 bases lay in between. Germline V gives CDR1 GTSNPN, CDR2 SVGIG (reference sequence). This CDR3 has 12 residues. CDR3 protein: CAWSVGGETQYF. Here the CDR3 DNA reads TGTGCCTGGAGTGTAGGGGGAGAGACCCAGTACTTC.

The J gene is TRBJ2-3, the V gene TRBV6-5; 7 bases agree with TRBD2. This CDR3 spans 16 amino acids. Germline V gives CDR1 MNHEY, CDR2 SVGAGI. The V gene end was trimmed by 2 bases and the J gene end by 2 bases; junction bases not matched to a gene: 7. CDR3 protein: CASSYRPSGYTDTQYF. The CDR3 DNA reads TGTGCCAGCAGTTACAGACCTAGCGGATACACAGATACGCAGTATTTT.

The CDR3 sequence is CASSMGRAANTEAFF. The CDR3, as DNA: TGTGCCAGTAGTATGGGCAGGGCGGCGAACACTGAAGCTTTCTTT. This chain connects TRBV19 to TRBJ1-1, with D perhaps matching TRBD1 (5 bases). With 3 bases removed from V and 1 base from J, the gap between germline ends came to 12 bases. Germline CDR1 reads LNHDA; CDR2 reads SQIVND (reference sequence). The CDR3 is 15 amino acids.

This clone was seen only once. V and J are TRBV19 and TRBJ1-5; 7 bases agree with TRBD1. V lost 3 bases to trimming and J lost 3 bases; unmatched junction nucleotides: 8. This CDR3 has 16 residues. The V gene's germline CDR1 is LNHDA and CDR2 SQIVND (reference sequence). CDR3 in amino acids: CASSMRPQGDNQPQHF. Written as DNA, the CDR3 is TGTGCCAGTAGTATGCGGCCCCAGGGGGACAATCAGCCCCAGCATTTT.

This chain connects TRBV27 to TRBJ2-1; TRBD1 matches at 9 bases. CDR3 length equals 15 residues. The V gene end was trimmed by 5 bases and the J gene end by 9 bases; junction bases not matched to a gene: 11. Germline V gene sequence: CDR1 MNHEY, CDR2 SMNVEV (reference sequence). CDR3 loop: CASSSPGQGRGEQFF. The CDR3 region has the DNA TGTGCCAGCAGTAGCCCCGGACAGGGGAGGGGTGAGCAGTTCTTC.